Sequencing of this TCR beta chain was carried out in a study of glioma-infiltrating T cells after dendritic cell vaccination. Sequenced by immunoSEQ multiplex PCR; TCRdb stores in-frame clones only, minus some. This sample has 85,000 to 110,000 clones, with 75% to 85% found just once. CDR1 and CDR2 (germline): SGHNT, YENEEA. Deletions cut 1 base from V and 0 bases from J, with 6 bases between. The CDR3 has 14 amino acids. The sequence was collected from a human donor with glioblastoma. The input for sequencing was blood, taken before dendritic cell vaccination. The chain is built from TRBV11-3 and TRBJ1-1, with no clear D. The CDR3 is CASSLAGMNTEAFF. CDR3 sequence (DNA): TGTGCCAGCAGCTTAGCAGGTATGAACACTGAAGCTTTCTTT.